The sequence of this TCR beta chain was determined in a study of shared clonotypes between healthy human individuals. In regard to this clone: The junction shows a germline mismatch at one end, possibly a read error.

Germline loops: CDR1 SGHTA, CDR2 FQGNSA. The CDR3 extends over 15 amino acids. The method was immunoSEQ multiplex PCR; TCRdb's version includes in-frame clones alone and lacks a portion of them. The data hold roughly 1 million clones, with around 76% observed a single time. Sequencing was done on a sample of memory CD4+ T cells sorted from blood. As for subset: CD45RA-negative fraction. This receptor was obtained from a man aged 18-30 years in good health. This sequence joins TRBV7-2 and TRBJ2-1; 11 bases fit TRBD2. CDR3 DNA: TGTGCCAGCAGCCTAGCGGGAGGCTTCTACAATGAGCAGTTCTTC. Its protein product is CASSLAGGFYNEQFF.